This passage covers 26 T cell receptor beta chains from one sample sequenced in a study of OX40 agonist ivuxolimab in advanced cancers. TCRdb's table, derived via immunoSEQ multiplex PCR, lists solely in-frame clones and lacks some. The data show 75,000 to 100,000 clones, under 85% seen once. Sequencing used CD4+ or CD8+ T cells sorted from blood, obtained in a trial of the OX40 agonist ivuxolimab. These receptors were obtained from an adult with an advanced solid tumor such as melanoma, head and neck, liver or kidney cancer.

A few counts support this clone. The J gene is TRBJ2-5, the V gene TRBV5-8; the D is unclear. The V gene's germline CDR1 is SGHTS and CDR2 YDEGEE. Trimming took off 0 bases at V and 1 base at J, with 7 bases between the two ends. The CDR3 runs to 14 residues. CDR3 in amino acids: CASSLVGIQETQYF. The CDR3, as DNA: TGTGCCAGCAGCTTGGTGGGCATCCAAGAGACCCAGTACTTC.

The chain uses TRBV6-5 and TRBJ1-5; TRBD1 matches 7 bases. V trimming: 6 bases; J trimming: 7 bases; junction bases outside the gene matches: 6. CDR1 is MNHEY, CDR2 SVGAGI, per germline. The CDR3 has 13 amino acids. Here the CDR3 reads CASSQQGTQPQHF. CDR3 DNA: TGTGCCAGCAGCCAACAGGGGACCCAGCCCCAGCATTTT.

This chain links TRBV5-8 with TRBJ2-5; D uncertain. Germline lookup yields CDR1 SGHTS and CDR2 YDEGEE. The CDR3 totals 12 residues. Between the trimmed V and J ends, which lost 6 bases and 5 bases, there was a span of 11 bases. CDR3 in amino acids: CASTFSRETQYF. CDR3 DNA: TGTGCCAGCACCTTTTCCCGGGAGACCCAGTACTTC.

This rearrangement joins TRBV5-5 to TRBJ1-2; D is perhaps TRBD1 (6 bases). The CDR3 contains 16 residues. Germline V lookup: CDR1 SGHKS, CDR2 YYEKEE (reference sequence). Between the trimmed V and J ends, which lost 0 bases and 3 bases, there was a span of 15 bases. DNA of the CDR3: TGTGCCAGCAGCTTGGCCGAAGTCAACAGGGACTATGGCTACACCTTC. It encodes CASSLAEVNRDYGYTF.

The chain uses TRBV7-3 and TRBJ1-2; D remains unclear. The CDR3 is 17 residues long. Germline CDR1 is SGHTA and CDR2 is FQGTGA. Trimming stripped 4 bases from V and 3 bases from J, with 21 bases between. In DNA form, the CDR3 reads TGTGCCAGCAGCTCCAACCCACTTTTCTCCGACCACTATGGCTACACCTTC. This encodes CASSSNPLFSDHYGYTF. Filled out from reference TRBV7-3 and TRBJ1-2, the complete variable domain reads GAGVSQTPSNKVTEKGKYVELRCDPISGHTALYWYRQSLGQGPEFLIYFQGTGAADDSGLPNDRFFAVRPEGSVSTLKIQRTERGDSAVYLCASSSNPLFSDHYGYTFGSGTRLTVV.

This chain uses TRBV6-1 with TRBJ1-5, with 7 bases that match TRBD1. The CDR3 has 15 residues. The V gene's germline CDR1 is MNHNS and CDR2 SASEGT. V lost 6 bases and J lost 6; bases outside the gene matches: 11. CDR3 in amino acids: CASRTGTVGGQPQHF. The DNA for the CDR3 is TGTGCCAGCAGAACCGGGACAGTGGGAGGTCAGCCCCAGCATTTT.

In this sample, this clone turned up once. The CDR3 reads CSVDTRLGIGNEQFF. For the CDR3, the DNA is TGCAGCGTTGATACGAGACTAGGCATCGGTAATGAGCAGTTCTTC. The chain is built from TRBV29-1 and TRBJ2-1, with D perhaps TRBD2 (6 bases). The length of the CDR3 is 15 residues. Trimming removed 3 bases at V and 7 bases at J, with 19 bases between. CDR1 SQVTM and CDR2 ANQGSEA come from the germline V gene.

The rearrangement uses TRBV29-1 and TRBJ2-5, with 7 positions matching TRBD2. The J call may not be correct, given that the DNA end is closer to TRBJ2-7. Germline assignment: CDR1 SQVTM and CDR2 ANQGSEA. CDR3 length: 14 residues. The CDR3, as DNA: TGCAGCGTCGCAGCCGGGACTAACTCCTACGAGCAGTACTTC. This sequence encodes CSVAAGTNSYEQYF.

The chain joins TRBV30 to TRBJ1-2; tentatively, D is TRBD1 (5 bases). The V gene lost 1 base and the J gene lost 8 bases, with 8 bases spanning the gap. In germline, CDR1 is GTSNPN, CDR2 SVGIG (reference sequence). CDR3 size: 11 residues. DNA for the CDR3: TGTGCCTGGAGTGAGGGGTACGGCTACACCTTC. Translating gives CAWSEGYGYTF.

This clone was detected a few times. This rearrangement joins TRBV19 to TRBJ2-7; 7 bases align to TRBD1. The V gene's germline CDR1 is LNHDA and CDR2 SQIVND (reference sequence). The V gene end was trimmed by 5 bases and the J gene end by 6 bases; junction bases not matched to a gene: 7. CDR3 size: 13 residues. CDR3 protein: CASSATGTVEQYF. The CDR3, as DNA: TGTGCCAGTAGTGCGACAGGGACGGTCGAGCAGTACTTC.

The chain links TRBV5-1 to TRBJ2-5; 10 nucleotides line up with TRBD2. CDR1 is SGHRS, CDR2 YFSETQ, per germline. The CDR3 consists of 17 residues. Germline trimming cut 4 bases from V and 5 bases from J; bases unmatched to any gene: 14. As DNA, the CDR3 is TGCGCCAGCAGCAGCGGACTGCGGCTAGCGGGAGAGGAGACCCAGTACTTC. Its protein product is CASSSGLRLAGEETQYF. Together with reference TRBV5-1 and TRBJ2-5, the CDR3 gives the full variable domain: KAGVTQTPRYLIKTRGQQVTLSCSPISGHRSVSWYQQTPGQGLQFLFEYFSETQRNKGNFPGRFSGRQFSNSRSEMNVSTLELGDSALYLCASSSGLRLAGEETQYFGPGTRLLVL.

This chain links TRBV19 with TRBJ2-1; D uncertain. V was pared by 1 base and J by 3 bases, with 4 bases between. Per the germline V gene, CDR1 is LNHDA and CDR2 is SQIVND (reference sequence). This CDR3 comprises 13 residues. This CDR3 reads CASSIGIYNEQFF. CDR3 nucleotides: TGTGCCAGTAGTATAGGGATCTACAATGAGCAGTTCTTC.

Only one count was recorded for this clone. CDR3 amino acids: CASSLNGRMPYEQYF. CDR3 nucleotide sequence: TGTGCCAGCAGCTTAAACGGGAGGATGCCCTACGAGCAGTACTTC. This chain joins TRBV7-7 and TRBJ2-7, with 7 bases that match TRBD2. The CDR3 runs to 15 residues. With 2 bases clipped from V and 2 bases from J, the junction kept 6 bases outside the gene matches. Per germline, CDR1 SSHAT and CDR2 FNYEAQ (reference sequence).

This clone has just one count. The chain combines TRBV14 with TRBJ2-5; unclear D gene. Trimming took 4 bases from V and 4 from J, leaving 10 bases between them. From germline, CDR1 is SGHDN and CDR2 FVKESK. CDR3 size: 13 residues. Written as DNA, the CDR3 is TGTGCCAGCAGCCTTCCCTGGACAGAGACCCAGTACTTC. Its translation is CASSLPWTETQYF.

The V and J genes are TRBV6-1 and TRBJ2-1; the match to TRBD2 covers 8 bases. CDR1 MNHNS and CDR2 SASEGT come from the germline V gene. The CDR3 loop spans 15 amino acids. V was clipped by 0 bases and J by 4 bases; unmatched bases: 2. CDR3 in amino acids: CASSEAAGGYNEQFF. DNA for the CDR3: TGTGCCAGCAGTGAAGCGGCGGGGGGTTACAATGAGCAGTTCTTC.

This clone has a single count. The V gene is TRBV11-2, the J gene TRBJ1-2; D is uncertain. The CDR3 totals 12 residues. Trimming pared 7 bases from V and 6 bases from J, leaving 12 bases between. Per the germline V gene, CDR1 is SGHAT and CDR2 is FQNNGV. CDR3 in DNA: TGTGCCAGCACCCCGATCCGGGATGGCTACACCTTC. Protein product: CASTPIRDGYTF. Full variable domain (remainder filled in from reference TRBV11-2 and TRBJ1-2): EAGVAQSPRYKIIEKRQSVAFWCNPISGHATLYWYQQILGQGPKLLIQFQNNGVVDDSQLPKDRFSAERLKGVDSTLKIQPAKLEDSAVYLCASTPIRDGYTFGSGTRLTVV.

The chain carries TRBV27 and TRBJ1-4, with TRBD1 identical over 9 bases. Germline assignment: CDR1 MNHEY and CDR2 SMNVEV (reference sequence). The junction had 5 bases not matched to a gene; V was cut back by 7 bases and J by 5 bases. The CDR3 sequence is 14 residues long. CDR3 sequence (DNA): TGTGCCAGCACTTGGGACAGGGAGAATGAAAAACTGTTTTTT. This gives the protein CASTWDRENEKLFF.

In its sample, this clone was seen once. The chain uses TRBV11-2 and TRBJ2-3; D is ambiguous. Looked up from germline, CDR1 is SGHAT and CDR2 is FQNNGV. The CDR3 covers 16 residues. Trimming took 1 base from V and 0 from J, leaving 11 bases between them. The CDR3 nucleotides are TGTGCCAGCAGCTTAGGAAGTGGCCTGAGCACAGATACGCAGTATTTT. Its translation: CASSLGSGLSTDTQYF.

V and J are TRBV11-2 and TRBJ2-5, with D unresolved. The CDR3 is 17 residues long. Trimming took off 5 bases at V and 8 bases at J, with 27 bases between the two ends. CDR1 is SGHAT, CDR2 FQNNGV, per germline. The CDR3 is CASSPTTAIPLMGTQYF. CDR3 sequence (DNA): TGTGCCAGCAGCCCCACAACGGCGATCCCCCTAATGGGTACCCAGTACTTC.

This CDR3 is CASSIQVDTYEQYF. The DNA of the CDR3 is TGTGCCAGCAGCATTCAGGTGGATACCTACGAGCAGTACTTC. This chain links TRBV9 with TRBJ2-7; D is uncertain. This CDR3 has 14 amino acids. The germline V gene encodes CDR1 SGDLS and CDR2 YYNGEE. Trimming shortened V by 4 bases and J by 2 bases, and 13 bases separated the two germline ends.

Here the CDR3 DNA reads TGTGCCAGCACTCTATACAGGGAGGAAGGTGGCTACACCTTC. Protein sequence: CASTLYREEGGYTF. The V gene is TRBV5-8, the J gene TRBJ1-2; a possible D gene is TRBD1 (6 bases). Germline values: CDR1 SGHTS, CDR2 YDEGEE. CDR3 length equals 14 residues. Trimming left V 6 bases short and J 7 bases short, with 19 bases between. Full variable domain (rest looked up from reference TRBV5-8 and TRBJ1-2): EAGVTQSPTHLIKTRGQQATLRCSPISGHTSVYWYQQALGLGLQFLLWYDEGEERNRGNFPPRFSGRQFPNYSSELNVNALELEDSALYLCASTLYREEGGYTFGSGTRLTVV.

This chain connects TRBV2 to TRBJ1-2; D perhaps matches TRBD1 (5 bases). The V end was cut by 7 bases, the J end by 8 bases, with 17 bases between. There are 13 residues in the CDR3. Germline V gives CDR1 SNHLY, CDR2 FYNNEI. The CDR3 spells CASKLGGSEGYTF. The CDR3 bases are TGTGCCAGCAAGCTCGGGGGGTCTGAGGGCTACACCTTC.

V usage is TRBV29-1 and J usage is TRBJ2-3; 10 bases line up with TRBD2. The ends lost 5 bases at V and 5 bases at J; junction bases unmatched: 13. There are 16 residues in the CDR3. Germline values: CDR1 SQVTM, CDR2 ANQGSEA. CDR3 DNA sequence: TGCAGCGTTCTTGAGAGTAGCGGGGGGAACCTAGATACGCAGTATTTT. Translation gives CSVLESSGGNLDTQYF.

The V and J genes are TRBV11-1 and TRBJ2-7; 9 nucleotides match TRBD1. Germline CDR1 is SGHAT and CDR2 is FQDESV (reference sequence). The CDR3 sequence is 15 residues long. With V trimmed by 4 bases and J by 5 bases, 9 bases remained unmatched. CDR3 nucleotides: TGTGCCAGCAGCTCGAGCCGGGACAGGGCCCACGAGCAGTACTTC. Protein: CASSSSRDRAHEQYF. Full variable domain (remainder filled in from reference TRBV11-1 and TRBJ2-7): EAEVAQSPRYKITEKSQAVAFWCDPISGHATLYWYRQILGQGPELLVQFQDESVVDDSQLPKDRFSAERLKGVDSTLKIQPAELGDSAMYLCASSSSRDRAHEQYFGPGTRLTVT.

The rearrangement links TRBV6-1 to TRBJ1-1; TRBD1 aligns across 7 bases. The CDR3 is made up of 11 amino acids. Unmatched junction bases numbered 6, after V lost 8 bases and J lost 9 bases. The germline CDR1 and CDR2 sequences are MNHNS and SASEGT. The CDR3 DNA is TGTGCCAGCGGAGGGACAGTCCAAGCTTTCTTT. Its protein is CASGGTVQAFF.

The chain uses TRBV6-6 and TRBJ1-5; D unclear. The CDR3 has 13 residues. Per germline, CDR1 MNHNY and CDR2 SVGAGI (reference sequence). The V end lost 1 base, the J end lost 0 bases, and 1 base lay between the germline ends. In DNA form, the CDR3 reads TGTGCCAGCAGTTACTATAGCAATCAGCCCCAGCATTTT. Amino acid sequence: CASSYYSNQPQHF.